A single T cell receptor beta chain is shown here with its context. The antigen is not known. This specimen belongs to a study of T-cell memory formation after mild COVID-19. Study-level results: Still unconfirmed is whether the second-wave clones peaking on day 37 recognized SARS-CoV-2. Those CD4+ clones that contracted were mainly in CM and EM (CD8+ ones in EMRA).

TCRdb recomputed calls from the 5' RACE reads with MiXCR, one row per CDR3 protein. The data contain tens of thousands of distinct CDR3 sequences, about a quarter of them seen just once; the ten biggest clones take up about 40%. The sequence derives from a man younger than 35 who had mild COVID-19 (a few samples of this study predate the infection). Cell type and time point are not known. The specimen was PBMCs or a T cell subset sorted from them (not recorded which).

Written as DNA, the CDR3 is TGTGCCAGCAGTCCCGGGACGGCGAACACCGGGGAGCTGTTTTTT. Protein product: CASSPGTANTGELFF. V usage is TRBV25-1 and J usage is TRBJ2-2, with D perhaps assigned TRBD1 or TRBD2 (5 bases each). V gave up 5 bases and J gave up 0 bases, with 10 bases separating them. Germline V gives CDR1 MGHDK, CDR2 SYGVNS. The CDR3 sequence is 15 residues long.